The present TCR beta chain was sequenced within a study of blood T cells in healthy people across ages. Trimming took 0 bases from V and 5 from J; bases not matched to a gene: 3. CDR1 and CDR2 from the germline V gene are SGHTA and FQGNSA. CDR3 length: 15 amino acids. The individuals who served as donors were healthy Caucasians living in Russia, aged roughly 6 to 90. Per individual sample, total RNA of at least 6 micrograms was extracted. With a J-beta primer mix and a sample-barcoded 5' primer, a second PCR ran about 6 to 11 cycles. TCRdb re-called the 5' RACE reads through MiXCR, storing one row per CDR3 protein. The sample holds fewer than 800,000 distinct CDR3 sequences; over 20% are singletons and the top ten take 3.5% to 4%.

The sequence was obtained from a man between 70 and 80 years old in good health. Sample: blood. This chain joins TRBV7-2 and TRBJ1-1; 10 bases match TRBD1. CDR3 sequence: CASSLAGQGGTEAFF. The CDR3 DNA is TGTGCCAGCAGCTTAGCTGGACAGGGGGGGACTGAAGCTTTCTTT.